The 10 T cell receptor beta chains presented below share a single source sample, sequenced in a study of cytomegalovirus exposure and HLA in healthy donors. Vbeta (60) and Jbeta (13) primers were used in the PCR. Produced via immunoSEQ multiplex PCR; TCRdb's table is partial and in-frame only. The table lists approximately 210,000 clones, with more than 0.75% in the top ten. Sequenced sample: PBMCs. All receptors derive from a woman aged 30 to 39 in good health and CMV-seropositive.

This chain's CDR3 is CATSRDLGLFYEQYF. The CDR3, as DNA: TGTGCCACCAGCAGAGATCTAGGACTTTTCTACGAGCAGTACTTC. J is TRBJ2-7 and V is TRBV15, with TRBD2 as a possible D gene (5 bases). Germline V gene sequence: CDR1 LNHNV, CDR2 YYDKDF (reference sequence). This CDR3 region has 15 residues. V lost 0 bases and J 3 bases, leaving 12 bases between the germline ends.

This chain's CDR3 is CASTYRQGYTEAFF. The CDR3 DNA sequence: TGTGCCAGTACCTATCGACAGGGGTACACTGAAGCTTTCTTT. V gene TRBV19 combines with J gene TRBJ1-1, with 8 bases fitting TRBD1. Germline V lookup: CDR1 LNHDA, CDR2 SQIVND (reference sequence). The trim removed 7 bases at V and 3 bases at J, leaving 7 bases unmatched. The CDR3 sequence is 14 residues long.

The rearrangement uses TRBV7-8 and TRBJ2-6, with D possibly matching TRBD1 (7 bases). CDR3 size: 19 residues. CDR1 SGHVS and CDR2 FQNEAQ come from the germline V gene. The ends were cut back, 4 bases at V and 0 bases at J, with 19 bases in the middle. CDR3 nucleotides: TGTGCCAGCAGCTCCCGTCGGCCAGGGGGGAGCTCTGGGGCCAACGTCCTGACTTTC. It yields the protein CASSSRRPGGSSGANVLTF. Complete variable domain (other parts from reference TRBV7-8 and TRBJ2-6): GAGVSQSPRYKVAKRGQDVALRCDPISGHVSLFWYQQALGQGPEFLTYFQNEAQLDKSGLPSDRFFAERPEGSVSTLKIQRTQQEDSAVYLCASSSRRPGGSSGANVLTFGAGSRLTVL.

The genes are TRBV18 and TRBJ2-5, with D possibly matching TRBD2 (6 bases). Germline assignment: CDR1 KGHSH and CDR2 LQKENI. The CDR3 length is 16 residues. V shed 4 bases and J shed 2 bases, with 17 bases lying between them. The CDR3 loop is CASSQTGTGRQETQYF. DNA of the CDR3: TGTGCCAGCTCACAAACGGGGACTGGTAGACAAGAGACCCAGTACTTC.

The CDR3 bases are TGTGCCAGCAGACCGGGACAACGTTATAATTCACCCCTCCACTTT. Translation: CASRPGQRYNSPLHF. The chain has TRBV6-6 and TRBJ1-6, with D possibly matching TRBD1 (6 bases). The CDR3 extends over 15 amino acids. V was cut by 6 bases and J by 4 bases, with 13 bases left in between. Germline V lookup: CDR1 MNHNY, CDR2 SVGAGI (reference sequence).

The CDR3 spells CASSLDLGVVDSLGNTIYF. Here the CDR3 DNA reads TGTGCCAGCAGCTTAGACCTCGGCGTAGTGGACAGCCTTGGAAACACCATATATTTT. The chain recombines TRBV11-2 with TRBJ1-3; possible D gene TRBD1, 6 bases. CDR1 is SGHAT, CDR2 FQNNGV, per germline. This CDR3 comprises 19 residues. The V and J ends lost 0 bases and 3 bases respectively, with 21 bases between them.

J is TRBJ1-2 and V is TRBV2; D ambiguous. Between the trimmed V and J ends, which lost 3 bases and 1 base, there was a span of 12 bases. The germline V gene encodes CDR1 SNHLY and CDR2 FYNNEI. This CDR3 contains 15 residues. CDR3 residues: CASSDRSPYNYGYTF. The CDR3 nucleotides are TGTGCCAGCAGTGATAGGAGCCCGTATAACTATGGCTACACCTTC.

The chain combines TRBV15 with TRBJ1-3; the D is unclear. The CDR3 is 15 amino acids. Deletions cut 1 base from V and 3 bases from J, with 10 bases between. The germline CDR1 and CDR2 sequences are LNHNV and YYDKDF (reference sequence). CDR3 nucleotides: TGTGCCACCAGCAGAGCGGCGGGTTTTGGAAACACCATATATTTT. Its protein product is CATSRAAGFGNTIYF.

The V gene is TRBV19, the J gene TRBJ1-3; 7 bases agree with TRBD1. After removal of 0 bases from V and 0 bases from J, the junction contained 5 bases not matched to a gene. The V gene's germline CDR1 is LNHDA and CDR2 SQIVND (reference sequence). This CDR3 region has 17 residues. For the CDR3, the DNA is TGTGCCAGTAGTATAGACGGACAGGACGTCTCTGGAAACACCATATATTTT. Translated: CASSIDGQDVSGNTIYF.

This rearrangement joins TRBV14 to TRBJ2-7; tentative D call: TRBD1 (5 bases). V gave up 0 bases and J gave up 4 bases, with 13 bases separating them. CDR1 SGHDN and CDR2 FVKESK come from the germline V gene. CDR3 length equals 15 residues. The CDR3 is CASSQDLQAAYEQYF. CDR3 DNA sequence: TGTGCCAGCAGCCAAGACTTACAGGCGGCGTACGAGCAGTACTTC.